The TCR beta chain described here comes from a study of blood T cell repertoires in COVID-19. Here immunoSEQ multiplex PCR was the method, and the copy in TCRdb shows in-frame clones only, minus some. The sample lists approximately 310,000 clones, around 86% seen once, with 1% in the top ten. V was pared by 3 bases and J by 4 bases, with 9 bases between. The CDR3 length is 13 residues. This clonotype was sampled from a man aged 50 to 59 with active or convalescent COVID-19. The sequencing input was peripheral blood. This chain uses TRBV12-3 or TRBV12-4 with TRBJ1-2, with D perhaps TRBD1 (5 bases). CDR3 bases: TGTGCCAGCAGTTTGCAGGGAGGCTATGGCTACACCTTC. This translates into CASSLQGGYGYTF.